This is a list of T cell receptor beta chains from one sample in a study of molecular identifiers for immune sequencing clone quantification. TCRdb re-called the PCR reads through MiXCR, storing one row per CDR3 protein. This sample carries some 320,000 distinct CDR3 sequences, about a fifth of them seen once, and the ten largest clones take roughly 0.8%. Sequenced material: naive CD8+ T cells from blood, with Jurkat cell RNA spiked in. Source of these receptors: a human donor in good health. Some libraries in this study had Jurkat cell RNA spiked in. CDR3s include the opening cysteine and the closing phenylalanine or tryptophan. The order of the fields is J gene, D gene, clone size, V gene, CDR3 protein, CDR3 DNA. The D gene is left open where the match is weak. A row's size may be missing; if present it is once, few, many or a size class.

>TRBJ2-5|-|-|TRBV2
CASSETGQETQYF
TGTGCCAGCAGTGAAACTGGTCAAGAGACCCAGTACTTC
>TRBJ1-1|-|many|TRBV28
CASSLTRLEGEAFF
TGTGCCAGCAGTTTAACCCGTCTTGAGGGTGAAGCTTTCTTT
>TRBJ1-1|-|many|TRBV5-1
CASSFGPGTGTEAFF
-
>TRBJ1-1|-|-|TRBV4-1
CASSQAGPGAFF
TGCGCCAGCAGCCAAGCCGGCCCCGGGGCTTTCTTT
>TRBJ2-1|-|-|TRBV20-1
CSARDLGLYNEQFF
TGCAGTGCTAGAGATTTAGGGTTGTACAATGAGCAGTTCTTC
>TRBJ2-5|-|-|TRBV30
CAWSVRFSDVETRYF
TGTGCCTGGAGTGTACGTTTTAGCGACGTGGAGACCCGGTACTTC
>TRBJ2-7|-|-|TRBV29-1
CSAKDNTYEQYF
TGCAGCGCTAAAGACAATACCTACGAGCAGTACTTC
>TRBJ1-6|-|-|TRBV27
CASSLSFSYNSPLHF
TGTGCCAGCAGTTTATCGTTCTCCTATAATTCACCCCTCCACTTT
>TRBJ2-3|-|-|TRBV13
CASSLRAGVPTDTQYF
TGTGCCAGCAGCCTTCGGGCAGGGGTCCCCACAGATACGCAGTATTTT
>TRBJ2-7|-|-|TRBV2
CASGAGPYEQYF
TGTGCCAGCGGCGCGGGCCCCTACGAGCAGTACTTC
>TRBJ1-5|-|many|TRBV5-1
CASSLRVWNCVGNQPQHF
TGCGCCAGCAGCCTCCGAGTGTGGAATTGCGTGGGAAATCAGCCCCAGCATTTT
>TRBJ1-1|TRBD1|few|TRBV10-3
CAISEARDRLNTEAFF
TGTGCCATCAGTGAGGCCCGGGACAGATTGAACACTGAAGCTTTCTTT
>TRBJ2-3|TRBD1|many|TRBV7-9
CASSPLTGEQDTQYF
TGTGCCAGCAGCCCCTTGACAGGGGAGCAAGATACGCAGTATTTT
>TRBJ2-1|-|many|TRBV7-9
CASSLKVLSSYNEQFF
TGTGCCAGCAGCTTAAAAGTGCTGAGCTCCTACAATGAGCAGTTCTTC
>TRBJ2-5|-|many|TRBV6-2/TRBV6-3
CASRNSEYQETQYF
TGTGCCAGCAGAAATAGCGAGTACCAAGAGACCCAGTACTTC
>TRBJ1-6|TRBD1|many|TRBV9
CASSVGDSSPTLHF
TGTGCCAGCAGCGTAGGGGACAGCAGTCCAACCCTCCACTTT
>TRBJ2-1|-|few|TRBV4-3
CASSQNRLGVEQFF
TGCGCCAGCAGCCAAAATCGGCTCGGGGTTGAGCAGTTCTTC
>TRBJ1-5|-|many|TRBV27
CASSPQPNQPQHF
TGTGCCAGCAGTCCTCAGCCCAATCAGCCCCAGCATTTT
>TRBJ1-1|-|many|TRBV5-6
CASSLLRETEAFF
TGTGCCAGCAGCTTGTTACGTGAGACTGAAGCTTTCTTT
>TRBJ1-5|-|many|TRBV19
CASSSGGRSWGQPQHF
TGTGCCAGTAGCTCGGGGGGGCGGTCTTGGGGTCAGCCCCAGCATTTT
>TRBJ2-7|-|many|TRBV4-1
CASSQELGYEQYF
TGCGCCAGCAGCCAAGAGTTGGGGTACGAGCAGTACTTC
>TRBJ2-7|TRBD2|many|TRBV20-1
CSARVDSGIYEQYF
TGCAGTGCTAGAGTGGATAGCGGGATATACGAGCAGTACTTC
>TRBJ2-7|TRBD1|few|TRBV29-1
CSVRNRGQTYEQYF
TGCAGCGTGCGAAACAGGGGGCAAACCTACGAGCAGTACTTC
>TRBJ2-7|-|many|TRBV20-1
CSARDFAGTDEQYF
TGCAGTGCTAGAGATTTTGCGGGGACGGACGAGCAGTACTTC
>TRBJ2-4|-|many|TRBV30
CAWSGWATKNIQYF
TGTGCCTGGAGTGGCTGGGCAACCAAAAACATTCAGTACTTC
>TRBJ2-7|TRBD1|-|TRBV7-9
CARTGTGTYEQYF
TGTGCCCGCACCGGGACAGGAACATACGAGCAGTACTTC
>TRBJ2-5|-|many|TRBV14
CASSPKRWETQYF
TGTGCCAGCAGCCCGAAGAGATGGGAGACCCAGTACTTC